This T cell receptor (beta chain) derives from a study of regulatory T cells in long-lasting Graves disease. To make TCR beta libraries, researchers used iRepertoire HTBI primers and Arm-PCR of CDR3 regions. Each CDR3 protein gets one entry after TCRdb re-called the multiplex PCR reads with MiXCR. The repertoire holds around 400,000 distinct CDR3 sequences, with approximately 23% as singletons. The sample's time point: persistent/refractory GD, antithyroid drugs over 5 years with positive TRAb. Extracted RNA from PBMCs served as the source of the TCR library. The CDR3 extends over 14 amino acids. Germline V gene sequence: CDR1 SEHNR, CDR2 FQNEAQ (reference sequence). Trimming cost V 6 bases and J 5 bases, with 15 bases left between them.

The sequencing here drew on peripheral blood mononuclear cells (PBMCs), taken when the disease was refractory, from a patient treated with antithyroid drugs. This TCR was recovered from a woman between 40 and 50 years old with Graves disease. The V gene is TRBV7-9, the J gene TRBJ2-3; D is possibly TRBD2 (5 bases). Here the CDR3 reads CASRSGSGRDTQYF. Here the CDR3 DNA reads TGTGCCAGCAGATCGGGAAGCGGAAGAGATACGCAGTATTTT.